The next 3 T cell receptor beta chains were all read from a single sample in a study of T cell changes during pregnancy in multiple sclerosis. Method: immunoSEQ multiplex PCR; TCRdb's copy keeps in-frame clones and lacks some. The table records 55,000 to 75,000 clones, around 90% of them present only once. Sequencing used peripheral blood, obtained in the third trimester of pregnancy. These receptors originate from a female donor in good health, enrolled as a control in a pregnancy study.

The chain recombines TRBV25-1 with TRBJ1-5, with TRBD1 identical over 8 bases. Per germline, CDR1 MGHDK and CDR2 SYGVNS. The CDR3 length is 16 residues. The V and J ends lost 0 bases and 5 bases, in that order; junction bases with no gene match: 6. The chain's CDR3 is CASSEYGRGHDQPQHF. The CDR3 coding sequence is TGTGCCAGCAGTGAATACGGCAGGGGGCATGATCAGCCCCAGCATTTT.

V usage is TRBV19 and J usage is TRBJ2-2, with 7 bases matching TRBD1. Germline assignment: CDR1 LNHDA and CDR2 SQIVND (reference sequence). The CDR3 has 15 residues. J lost 1 base, V lost 5 bases, and 4 bases had no gene match. CDR3 coding DNA: TGTGCCAGTAGTCCACACAGGGGGAACACCGGGGAGCTGTTTTTT. Translation gives CASSPHRGNTGELFF.

This sequence joins TRBV7-2 and TRBJ1-5, with D uncertain. V lost 2 bases and J lost 3, with 11 bases in between. Germline CDR1 SGHTA, CDR2 FQGNSA. This CDR3 is 15 amino acids long. CDR3 sequence reads: CASSLFPGINQPQHF. As DNA, the CDR3 is TGTGCCAGCAGCTTATTTCCAGGAATCAATCAGCCCCAGCATTTT.